This T cell receptor beta chain was profiled in a study of T cell repertoires in cytomegalovirus infection. In the study overall: Well-studied HLA-B-restricted CMV epitopes were used in the study alongside recently identified HLA-C-restricted ones.

Trimming took 9 bases from V and 9 from J, leaving 26 bases between them. The V gene's germline CDR1 is MDHEN and CDR2 SYDVKM. This CDR3 has 15 residues. TCRdb itself ran the reads through MiXCR, one entry per CDR3 protein. The data show 380,000 or so distinct CDR3 sequences, roughly a third seen once. The study, taken as a whole, reports: It was HLA-C-restricted CMV-specific TCR beta clonotypes that dominated the response ex vivo.

Note on this clonotype: The antigen remains undetermined.

The chain joins TRBV28 to TRBJ2-5; D might be TRBD1 or TRBD2, each matching 5 bases. The clonotype was recovered from a human donor in good health (CMV status not recorded). Some clones in this sample may be carry-over from other donors' samples. Specimen: cultured PBMCs, collected from culture after CMV antigen stimulation. In nucleotides, the CDR3 is TGTGCCAGTATCTCCCGGGACCGAGGTCTCGGGGCCCAGTACTTC. It encodes CASISRDRGLGAQYF.